This T cell receptor beta chain was identified during a study of blood T cell repertoires in COVID-19. Looking at the study overall: From the United States, Italy and Spain came samples of acute and convalescent COVID-19. Sources were T cells, B-cell-depleted T cells, or PBMCs; the material itself was cDNA or gDNA.

Those enrolled in Seattle joined during active infection and were followed longitudinally afterward. Generated by immunoSEQ multiplex PCR, the TCRdb table keeps only in-frame clones and is missing some. There are approximately 150,000 clones in the sample; 80% to 90% occur only once, and roughly an eighth lies in the top ten. This clone is a singleton in its sample. The CDR3 runs 15 residues. Trimming removed 3 bases from V and 1 base from J, with 9 bases in between. Germline-derived CDR1 and CDR2 are LNHNV and YYDKDF (reference sequence). Sequencing was carried out using peripheral blood. The rearrangement joins TRBV15 to TRBJ1-4, with D hard to call. The source is a man aged 18 to 29 with COVID-19, enrolled during active disease. The CDR3 DNA sequence: TGTGCCACCAGCAGGCCCGGGATAACTAATGAAAAACTGTTTTTT. This codes for CATSRPGITNEKLFF.